One sample yielded the 20 T cell receptor beta chains listed below, sequenced in a study of shared clonotypes between healthy human individuals. TCRdb's copy holds only in-frame clones and misses some; the assay was immunoSEQ multiplex PCR. This table has about 670,000 clones, roughly 70% appearing once. Sequencing was carried out using memory CD4+ T cells sorted from blood. The subset is: CD45RA-negative fraction. The source is a woman in her twenties or thirties in good health.

V is TRBV5-6 and J is TRBJ1-3; tentative D call: TRBD1 (5 bases). Germline values: CDR1 SGHDT, CDR2 YYEEEE. V lost 0 bases to trimming and J lost 3 bases, with 7 bases between them. The CDR3 length is 14 residues. Here the CDR3 DNA reads TGTGCCAGCAGCTTGGGACAGCTTGGAAACACCATATATTTT. Encoded protein: CASSLGQLGNTIYF.

The genes are TRBV27 and TRBJ2-7; the match to TRBD2 covers 12 bases. After removal of 5 bases from V and 8 bases from J, the junction contained 7 bases not matched to a gene. CDR1 MNHEY and CDR2 SMNVEV come from the germline V gene (reference sequence). CDR3 length equals 14 residues. This CDR3 reads CASSALAGGPQQYF. The CDR3 nucleotides are TGTGCCAGCAGTGCCCTAGCGGGAGGGCCGCAGCAGTACTTC.

This chain joins TRBV27 and TRBJ1-2, with D possibly TRBD1 on 5 matching bases. The V and J ends lost 2 bases and 8 bases respectively, with 24 bases between them. Germline loops: CDR1 MNHEY, CDR2 SMNVEV (reference sequence). The CDR3 spans 17 residues. The CDR3 region has the DNA TGTGCCAGCAGTTTAGAACAGGAAGAAGGGACCCTGGGGGGCTACACCTTC. Its translation: CASSLEQEEGTLGGYTF.

The V and J genes are TRBV6-1 and TRBJ2-5; D possibly corresponds to TRBD1 (6 bases). V lost 10 bases, J lost 5 bases, and 17 bases lay in between. The germline gives CDR1 MNHNS, CDR2 SASEGT. CDR3 length: 13 amino acids. The DNA of the CDR3 is TGTGCCACCAGAGTAGCAGACAGGGAGACCCAGTACTTC. This encodes CATRVADRETQYF.

In the case of this clone: This may stem from a read error, because a much larger clone lies one nucleotide away. This sequence joins TRBV7-8 and TRBJ2-2, with 7 bases aligning to TRBD2. The trim removed 5 bases at V and 3 bases at J, leaving 15 bases unmatched. This CDR3 comprises 18 residues. Germline loops: CDR1 SGHVS, CDR2 FQNEAQ. Here the CDR3 reads CASSPPSWRETYTGELFF. The CDR3 DNA sequence: TGTGCCAGCAGCCCACCTTCGTGGCGGGAGACTTACACCGGGGAGCTGTTTTTT.

Details on this clone: This CDR3 is also generated by other DNA sequences in the sample. The chain carries TRBV5-1 and TRBJ2-1, with a weak D call TRBD1 (6 bases). The V gene lost 8 bases and the J gene lost 0 bases, with 15 bases spanning the gap. This CDR3 is 15 amino acids long. Germline CDR1 SGHRS, CDR2 YFSETQ. CDR3 nucleotides: TGCGCCAGTTCCCGGGACACCTTCTCCTACAATGAGCAGTTCTTC. It specifies CASSRDTFSYNEQFF.

The rearrangement joins TRBV18 to TRBJ2-1, with TRBD2 identical over 8 bases. CDR3 length: 15 amino acids. Unmatched junction bases numbered 9, after V lost 2 bases and J lost 9 bases. The germline V gene encodes CDR1 KGHSH and CDR2 LQKENI. This CDR3 reads CASSPLAGSRGEQFF. CDR3 sequence (DNA): TGTGCCAGCTCACCATTAGCGGGAAGCCGCGGTGAGCAGTTCTTC.

Comment on this clone: In the same sample, other DNA sequences code for this CDR3. The V call is TRBV5-1, the J call TRBJ2-2; TRBD1 matches at 8 bases. V lost 3 bases, J lost 1 base, and 2 bases stayed unmatched. Germline V gene lookup returns CDR1 SGHRS and CDR2 YFSETQ. This CDR3 has 15 residues. Here the CDR3 reads CASSSGQGNTGELFF. CDR3 nucleotides: TGCGCCAGCAGCTCCGGACAGGGGAACACCGGGGAGCTGTTTTTT.

The chain employs TRBV28 and TRBJ2-7, with 9 bases that match TRBD2. CDR3 length: 15 residues. Germline loops: CDR1 MDHEN, CDR2 SYDVKM. V lost 3 bases and J lost 5; bases outside the gene matches: 8. The CDR3 DNA sequence: TGTGCCAGCAGTTTGTCCCGGGGACTAGCCCACGAGCAGTACTTC. Translation gives CASSLSRGLAHEQYF. Complete variable domain (other parts from reference TRBV28 and TRBJ2-7): DVKVTQSSRYLVKRTGEKVFLECVQDMDHENMFWYRQDPGLGLRLIYFSYDVKMKEKGDIPEGYSVSREKKERFSLILESASTNQTSMYLCASSLSRGLAHEQYFGPGTRLTVT.

V and J are TRBV27 and TRBJ1-2; D ambiguous. The V gene lost 6 bases and the J gene lost 6 bases, with 14 bases spanning the gap. Germline assignment: CDR1 MNHEY and CDR2 SMNVEV (reference sequence). The CDR3 runs to 13 residues. The CDR3 loop reads CASRFSDRDGYTF. DNA of the CDR3: TGTGCCAGCAGATTCTCTGATCGGGATGGCTACACCTTC.

V usage is TRBV5-1 and J usage is TRBJ1-1, with unresolved D. Trimming took off 0 bases at V and 7 bases at J, with 7 bases between the two ends. The CDR3 has 12 residues. Germline values: CDR1 SGHRS, CDR2 YFSETQ. Here the CDR3 reads CASSLAVGEAFF. CDR3 in DNA: TGCGCCAGCAGCTTGGCGGTGGGTGAAGCTTTCTTT.

The rearrangement links TRBV28 to TRBJ1-5, with D unresolved. This CDR3 contains 15 residues. V was clipped by 6 bases and J by 3 bases, with 15 bases between them. Looked up from germline, CDR1 is MDHEN and CDR2 is SYDVKM. The CDR3 DNA is TGTGCCAGCAGCTCTCCCGGGTTGATCAATCAGCCCCAGCATTTT. It translates to CASSSPGLINQPQHF. The entire variable domain, with the rest obtained from reference TRBV28 and TRBJ1-5, is as follows: DVKVTQSSRYLVKRTGEKVFLECVQDMDHENMFWYRQDPGLGLRLIYFSYDVKMKEKGDIPEGYSVSREKKERFSLILESASTNQTSMYLCASSSPGLINQPQHFGDGTRLSIL.

V gene TRBV28 combines with J gene TRBJ2-1; D is possibly TRBD2 (6 bases). Trimming stripped 6 bases from V and 1 base from J, with 13 bases between. Germline V CDR1 and CDR2: MDHEN, SYDVKM. This CDR3 has 15 residues. CDR3 protein: CASSPSGGSYNEQFF. CDR3 nucleotide sequence: TGTGCCAGCAGCCCTTCCGGGGGTTCCTACAATGAGCAGTTCTTC.

As to this clone: The sample carries other DNA sequences with the same CDR3. The rearrangement uses TRBV7-3 and TRBJ1-1; 7 bases are shared with TRBD1. CDR1 is SGHTA, CDR2 FQGTGA, per germline. J gave up 5 bases and V 5 bases, and 5 bases lay outside the gene matches. The CDR3 covers 13 residues. The CDR3 DNA reads as TGTGCCAGCAGCCCGCAGGGGGATACTGAAGCTTTCTTT. Its translation: CASSPQGDTEAFF.

This chain uses TRBV15 with TRBJ2-5; 10 positions agree with TRBD1. The germline gives CDR1 LNHNV, CDR2 YYDKDF (reference sequence). Losses at the gene ends were 3 bases for V and 7 bases for J; bases not matched to a gene: 11. This CDR3 spans 16 amino acids. CDR3 region: CATSSHRDRGNWTQYF. Here the CDR3 DNA reads TGTGCCACCAGCAGCCACCGGGACAGGGGAAATTGGACCCAGTACTTC.

Concerning this clone: It is likely a read error, because the conserved phenylalanine at the end of the CDR3 is missing. It is unclear where the CDR3 begins or ends on the DNA, so no DNA is shown, and the CDR3 is as TCRdb lists it. This chain joins TRBV5-4 and TRBJ1-3. The CDR3 has 13 residues if both end residues are counted. Germline-derived CDR1 and CDR2 are SGHNT and YYREEE (reference sequence). The CDR3 is CASSLFWENIPVV.

The V call is TRBV19, the J call TRBJ2-7; 9 bases line up with TRBD1. CDR3 length: 15 residues. The germline CDR1 and CDR2 sequences are LNHDA and SQIVND (reference sequence). V lost 4 bases to trimming and J lost 1 base; unmatched junction nucleotides: 5. CDR3 nucleotide sequence: TGTGCCAGTAGTAGGCGGACAGGGGAGTCCTACGAGCAGTACTTC. Amino acid sequence: CASSRRTGESYEQYF.

The chain links TRBV28 to TRBJ1-2, with 9 bases lining up with TRBD1. Germline CDR1 reads MDHEN; CDR2 reads SYDVKM. The trim removed 7 bases at V and 2 bases at J, leaving 5 bases unmatched. This CDR3 has 14 amino acids. The DNA for the CDR3 is TGTGCCAGCACCAACGGACAGGGGAACTATGGCTACACCTTC. As protein: CASTNGQGNYGYTF.

The J gene is TRBJ2-1, the V gene TRBV6-5; possible D gene TRBD2, 5 bases. V lost 2 bases, J lost 9 bases, and 17 bases lay in between. This CDR3 is 15 amino acids long. CDR1 is MNHEY and CDR2 is SVGAGI in the germline V gene. The CDR3 reads CASSYTFEGFSEQFF. CDR3 nucleotides: TGTGCCAGCAGTTACACGTTTGAGGGATTTAGTGAGCAGTTCTTC.

The chain combines TRBV7-8 with TRBJ2-7; the D gene is possibly TRBD2 (5 bases). The CDR3 extends over 14 amino acids. Per the germline V gene, CDR1 is SGHVS and CDR2 is FQNEAQ. Trimming took off 1 base at V and 3 bases at J, with 10 bases between the two ends. This CDR3 is CASSLVAGGYEQYF. CDR3 bases: TGTGCCAGCAGCTTAGTTGCCGGAGGCTACGAGCAGTACTTC. The whole variable domain, filled in from reference TRBV7-8 and TRBJ2-7, reads GAGVSQSPRYKVAKRGQDVALRCDPISGHVSLFWYQQALGQGPEFLTYFQNEAQLDKSGLPSDRFFAERPEGSVSTLKIQRTQQEDSAVYLCASSLVAGGYEQYFGPGTRLTVT.